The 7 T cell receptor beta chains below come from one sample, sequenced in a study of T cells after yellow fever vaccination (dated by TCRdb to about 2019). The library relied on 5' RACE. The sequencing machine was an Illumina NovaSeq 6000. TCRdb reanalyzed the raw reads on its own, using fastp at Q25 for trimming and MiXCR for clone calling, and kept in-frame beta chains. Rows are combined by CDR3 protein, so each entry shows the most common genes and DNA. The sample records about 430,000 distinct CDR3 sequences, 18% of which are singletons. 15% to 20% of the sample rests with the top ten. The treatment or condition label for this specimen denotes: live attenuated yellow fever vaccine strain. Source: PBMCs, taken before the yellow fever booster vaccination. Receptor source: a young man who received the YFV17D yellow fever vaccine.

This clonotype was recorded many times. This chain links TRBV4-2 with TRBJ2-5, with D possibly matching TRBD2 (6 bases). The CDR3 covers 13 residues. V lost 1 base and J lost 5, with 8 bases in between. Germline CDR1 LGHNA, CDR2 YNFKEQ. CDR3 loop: CASSQGRAETQYF. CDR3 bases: TGTGCCAGCAGCCAAGGGAGGGCGGAGACCCAGTACTTC.

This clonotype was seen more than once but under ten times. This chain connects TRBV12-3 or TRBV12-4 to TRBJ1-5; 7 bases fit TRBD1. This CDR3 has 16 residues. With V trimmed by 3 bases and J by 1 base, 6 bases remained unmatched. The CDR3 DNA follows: TGTGCCAGCAGTTTCGTTGGCAGGGGGAGCAATCAGCCCCAGCATTTT. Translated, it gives CASSFVGRGSNQPQHF.

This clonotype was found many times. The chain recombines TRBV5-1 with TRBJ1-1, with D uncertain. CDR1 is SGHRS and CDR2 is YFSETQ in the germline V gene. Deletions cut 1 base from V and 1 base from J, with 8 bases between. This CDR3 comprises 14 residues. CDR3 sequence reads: CASSLITENTEAFF. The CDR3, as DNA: TGCGCCAGCAGCTTGATAACAGAGAACACTGAAGCTTTCTTT. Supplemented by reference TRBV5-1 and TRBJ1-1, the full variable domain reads KAGVTQTPRYLIKTRGQQVTLSCSPISGHRSVSWYQQTPGQGLQFLFEYFSETQRNKGNFPGRFSGRQFSNSRSEMNVSTLELGDSALYLCASSLITENTEAFFGQGTRLTVV.

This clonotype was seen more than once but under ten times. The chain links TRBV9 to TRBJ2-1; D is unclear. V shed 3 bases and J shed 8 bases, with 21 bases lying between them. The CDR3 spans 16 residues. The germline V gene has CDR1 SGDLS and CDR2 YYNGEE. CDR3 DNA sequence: TGTGCCAGCAGCGCGGGCCGGTTCCTCTACGGTGATGAGCAGTTCTTC. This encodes CASSAGRFLYGDEQFF.

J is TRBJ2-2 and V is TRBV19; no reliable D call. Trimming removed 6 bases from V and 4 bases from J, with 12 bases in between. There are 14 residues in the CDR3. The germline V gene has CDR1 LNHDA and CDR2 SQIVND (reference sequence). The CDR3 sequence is CASRQQSLTGELFF. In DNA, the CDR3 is TGTGCCAGTAGGCAACAGAGCCTCACCGGGGAGCTGTTTTTT.

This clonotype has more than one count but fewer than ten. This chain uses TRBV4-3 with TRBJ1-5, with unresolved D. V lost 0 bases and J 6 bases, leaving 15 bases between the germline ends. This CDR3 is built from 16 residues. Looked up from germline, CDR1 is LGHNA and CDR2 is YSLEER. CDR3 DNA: TGCGCCAGCAGCCAAGATTCACATCCGAAGGGTCAGCCCCAGCATTTT. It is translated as CASSQDSHPKGQPQHF.

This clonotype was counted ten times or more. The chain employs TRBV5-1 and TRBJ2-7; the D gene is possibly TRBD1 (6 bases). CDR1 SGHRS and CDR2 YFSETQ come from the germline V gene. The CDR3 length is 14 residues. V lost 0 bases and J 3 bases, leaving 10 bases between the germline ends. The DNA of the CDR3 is TGCGCCAGCAGCTTGGAGGCAGGGGTCTACGAGCAGTACTTC. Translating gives CASSLEAGVYEQYF.